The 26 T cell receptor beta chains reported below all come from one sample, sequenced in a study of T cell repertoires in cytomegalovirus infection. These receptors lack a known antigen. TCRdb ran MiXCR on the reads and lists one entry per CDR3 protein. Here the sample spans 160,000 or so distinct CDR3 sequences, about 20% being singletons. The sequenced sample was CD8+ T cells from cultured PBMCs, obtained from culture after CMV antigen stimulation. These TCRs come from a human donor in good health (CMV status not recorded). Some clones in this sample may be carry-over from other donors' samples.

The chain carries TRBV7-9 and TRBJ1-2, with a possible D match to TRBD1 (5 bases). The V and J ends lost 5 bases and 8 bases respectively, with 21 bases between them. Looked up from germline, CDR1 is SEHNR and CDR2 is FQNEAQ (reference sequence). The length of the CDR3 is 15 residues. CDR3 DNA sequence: TGTGCCAGCAGCACAACGGCAGGGACCTATAGGGGCTACACCTTC. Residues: CASSTTAGTYRGYTF.

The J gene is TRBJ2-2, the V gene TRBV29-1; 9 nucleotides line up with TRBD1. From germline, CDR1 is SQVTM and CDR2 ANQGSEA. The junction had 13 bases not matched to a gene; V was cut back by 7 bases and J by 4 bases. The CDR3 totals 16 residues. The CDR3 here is CSDTAPRGQGTGELFF. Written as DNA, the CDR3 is TGCAGCGATACGGCCCCCCGGGGACAGGGCACCGGGGAGCTGTTTTTT.

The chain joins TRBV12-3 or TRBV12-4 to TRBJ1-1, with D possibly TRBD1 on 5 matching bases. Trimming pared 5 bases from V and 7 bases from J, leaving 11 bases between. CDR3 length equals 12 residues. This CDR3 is CASSPGPFEAFF. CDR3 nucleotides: TGTGCCAGCAGTCCAGGGCCCTTTGAAGCTTTCTTT.

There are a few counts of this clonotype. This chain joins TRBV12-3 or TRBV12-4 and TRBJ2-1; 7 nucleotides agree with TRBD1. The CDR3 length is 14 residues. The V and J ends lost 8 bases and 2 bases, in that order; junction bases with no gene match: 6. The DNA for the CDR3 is TGTGCCAGCCTACGACAGGGAACCTACAATGAGCAGTTCTTC. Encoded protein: CASLRQGTYNEQFF.

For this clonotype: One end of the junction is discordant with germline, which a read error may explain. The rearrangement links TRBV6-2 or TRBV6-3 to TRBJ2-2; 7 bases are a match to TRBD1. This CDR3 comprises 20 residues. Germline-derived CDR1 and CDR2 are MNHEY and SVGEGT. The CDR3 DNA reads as TGTGCCAGCAGTTACTCGATAAATCTGAGGACAGGAGCGAACACCGGGGAGTTGTTTTTT. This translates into CASSYSINLRTGANTGELFF.

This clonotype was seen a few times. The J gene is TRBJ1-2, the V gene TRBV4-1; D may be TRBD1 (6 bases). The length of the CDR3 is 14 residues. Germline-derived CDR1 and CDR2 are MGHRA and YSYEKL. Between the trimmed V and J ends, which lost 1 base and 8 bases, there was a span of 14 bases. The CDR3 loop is CASSQARGFRGYTF. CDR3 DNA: TGCGCCAGCAGCCAAGCCAGGGGCTTCAGAGGCTACACCTTC.

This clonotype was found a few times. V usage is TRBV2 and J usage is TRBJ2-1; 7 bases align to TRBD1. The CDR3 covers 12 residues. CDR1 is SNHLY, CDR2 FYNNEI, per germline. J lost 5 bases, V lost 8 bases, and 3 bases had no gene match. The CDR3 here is CASLGQNNEQFF. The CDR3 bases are TGTGCCAGCCTGGGACAGAACAATGAGCAGTTCTTC.

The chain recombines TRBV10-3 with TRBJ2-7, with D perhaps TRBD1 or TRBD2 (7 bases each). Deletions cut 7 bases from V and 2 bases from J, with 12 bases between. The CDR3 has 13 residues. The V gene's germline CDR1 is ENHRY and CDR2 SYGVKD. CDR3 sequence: CAITPGGAYEQYF. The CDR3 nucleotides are TGTGCCATCACCCCAGGGGGGGCCTACGAGCAGTACTTC.

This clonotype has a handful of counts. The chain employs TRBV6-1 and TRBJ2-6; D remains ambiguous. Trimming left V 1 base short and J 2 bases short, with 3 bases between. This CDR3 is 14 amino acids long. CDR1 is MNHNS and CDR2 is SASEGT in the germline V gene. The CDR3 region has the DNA TGTGCCAGCAGTGAAGAACCTGGGGCCAACGTCCTGACTTTC. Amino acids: CASSEEPGANVLTF.

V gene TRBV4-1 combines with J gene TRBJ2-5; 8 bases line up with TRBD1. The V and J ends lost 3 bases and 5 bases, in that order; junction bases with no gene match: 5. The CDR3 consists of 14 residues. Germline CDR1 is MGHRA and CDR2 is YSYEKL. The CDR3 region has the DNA TGCGCCAGCAGCCATCCAGGGGGCCTGGAGACCCAGTACTTC. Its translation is CASSHPGGLETQYF.

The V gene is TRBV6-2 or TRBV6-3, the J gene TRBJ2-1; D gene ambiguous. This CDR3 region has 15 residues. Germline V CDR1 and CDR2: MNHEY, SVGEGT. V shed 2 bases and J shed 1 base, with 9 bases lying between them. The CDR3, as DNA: TGTGCCAGCAGTTACGAGCAGGTTTCCTACAATGAGCAGTTCTTC. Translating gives CASSYEQVSYNEQFF.

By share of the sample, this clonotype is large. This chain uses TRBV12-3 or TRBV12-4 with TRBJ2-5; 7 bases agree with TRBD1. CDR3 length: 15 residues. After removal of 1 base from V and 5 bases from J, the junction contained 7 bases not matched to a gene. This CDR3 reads CASSLGGRGRETQYF. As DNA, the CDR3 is TGTGCCAGCAGTTTAGGCGGTAGGGGGCGTGAGACCCAGTACTTC.

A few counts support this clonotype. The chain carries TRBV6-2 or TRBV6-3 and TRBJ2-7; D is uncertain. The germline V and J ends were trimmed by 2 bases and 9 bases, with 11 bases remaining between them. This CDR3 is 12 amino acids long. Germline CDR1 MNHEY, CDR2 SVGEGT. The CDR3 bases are TGTGCCAGCAGTTACGGAGCAACCGGGCAGTACTTC. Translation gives CASSYGATGQYF.

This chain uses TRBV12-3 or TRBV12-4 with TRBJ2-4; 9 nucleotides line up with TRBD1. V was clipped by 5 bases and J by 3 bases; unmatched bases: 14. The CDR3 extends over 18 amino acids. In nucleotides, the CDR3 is TGTGCCAGCAGTCCACCCGGGACAGGGTACGTGGACAAAAACATTCAGTACTTC. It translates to CASSPPGTGYVDKNIQYF.

The chain's CDR3 is CASSPKPRQGSYEQYF. The CDR3 coding sequence is TGTGCCAGCAGCCCAAAGCCCCGACAGGGATCCTACGAGCAGTACTTC. The chain carries TRBV7-3 and TRBJ2-7; TRBD1 aligns across 7 bases. The CDR3 sequence is 16 residues long. Trimming at V came to 5 bases and at J to 1 base, leaving 11 bases not matched to a gene. From germline, CDR1 is SGHTA and CDR2 FQGTGA.

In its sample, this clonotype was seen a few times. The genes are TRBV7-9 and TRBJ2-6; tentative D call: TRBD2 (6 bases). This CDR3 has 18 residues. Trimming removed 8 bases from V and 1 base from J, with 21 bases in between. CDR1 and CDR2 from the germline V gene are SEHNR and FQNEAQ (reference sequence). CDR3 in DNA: TGTGCCAGCTTTAGGAGGGCAGACCAAGGTTCTGGGGCCAACGTCCTGACTTTC. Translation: CASFRRADQGSGANVLTF.

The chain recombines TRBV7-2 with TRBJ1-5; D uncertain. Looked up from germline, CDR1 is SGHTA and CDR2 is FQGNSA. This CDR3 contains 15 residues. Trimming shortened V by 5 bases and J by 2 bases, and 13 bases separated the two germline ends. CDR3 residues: CASSPYGQGNQPQHF. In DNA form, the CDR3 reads TGTGCCAGCAGCCCCTACGGCCAGGGCAATCAGCCCCAGCATTTT. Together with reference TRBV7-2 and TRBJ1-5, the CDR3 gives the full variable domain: GAGVSQSPSNKVTEKGKDVELRCDPISGHTALYWYRQSLGQGLEFLIYFQGNSAPDKSGLPSDRFSAERTGGSVSTLTIQRTQQEDSAVYLCASSPYGQGNQPQHFGDGTRLSIL.

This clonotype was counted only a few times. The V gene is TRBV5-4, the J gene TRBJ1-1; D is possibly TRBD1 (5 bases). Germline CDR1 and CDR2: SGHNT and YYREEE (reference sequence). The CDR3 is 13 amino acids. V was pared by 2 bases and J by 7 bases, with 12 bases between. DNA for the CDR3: TGTGCCAGCAGCTTCACAGGAGGTGATGAAGCTTTCTTT. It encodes CASSFTGGDEAFF.

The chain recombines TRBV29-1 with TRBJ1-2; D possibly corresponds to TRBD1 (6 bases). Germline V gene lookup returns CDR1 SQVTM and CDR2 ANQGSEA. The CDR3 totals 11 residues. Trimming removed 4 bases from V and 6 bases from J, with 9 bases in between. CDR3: CSVADRHGYTF. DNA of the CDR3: TGCAGCGTTGCCGACAGGCATGGCTACACCTTC.

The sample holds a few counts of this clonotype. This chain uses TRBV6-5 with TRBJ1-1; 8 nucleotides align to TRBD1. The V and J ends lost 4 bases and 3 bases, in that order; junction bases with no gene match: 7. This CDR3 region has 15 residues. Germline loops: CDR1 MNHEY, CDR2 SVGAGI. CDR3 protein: CASSSWTGKYTEAFF. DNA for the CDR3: TGTGCCAGCAGTTCCTGGACAGGGAAGTACACTGAAGCTTTCTTT.

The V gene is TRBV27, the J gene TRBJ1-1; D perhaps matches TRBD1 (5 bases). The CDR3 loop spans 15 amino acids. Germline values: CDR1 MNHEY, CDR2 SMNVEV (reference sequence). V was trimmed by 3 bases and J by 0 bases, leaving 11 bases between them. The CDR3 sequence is CASSFRQGLNTEAFF. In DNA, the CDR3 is TGTGCCAGCAGTTTCCGGCAGGGCTTGAACACTGAAGCTTTCTTT.

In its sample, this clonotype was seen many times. The CDR3 protein is CASSFRDRVYEQYF. The CDR3, as DNA: TGTGCCAGCAGCTTCCGGGACAGGGTCTACGAGCAGTACTTC. This chain connects TRBV7-9 to TRBJ2-7; 9 bases are a match to TRBD1. The V gene end was trimmed by 3 bases and the J gene end by 3 bases; junction bases not matched to a gene: 3. The CDR3 has 14 amino acids. Germline V gene lookup returns CDR1 SEHNR and CDR2 FQNEAQ (reference sequence).

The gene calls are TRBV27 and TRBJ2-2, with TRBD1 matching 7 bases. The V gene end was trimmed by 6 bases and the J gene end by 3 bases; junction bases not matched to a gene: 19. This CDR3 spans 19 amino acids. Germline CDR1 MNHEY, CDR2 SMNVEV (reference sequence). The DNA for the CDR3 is TGTGCCAGCAGGGAGTTAGTTCTAAGGGGGCAGGGATACACCGGGGAGCTGTTTTTT. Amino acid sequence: CASRELVLRGQGYTGELFF.

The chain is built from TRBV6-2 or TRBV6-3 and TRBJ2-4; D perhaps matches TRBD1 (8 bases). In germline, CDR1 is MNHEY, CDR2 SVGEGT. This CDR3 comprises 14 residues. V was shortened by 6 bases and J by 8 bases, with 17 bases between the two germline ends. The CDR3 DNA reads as TGTGCCAGCAGCTGGACAGGGCGGGGGTACATTCAGTACTTC. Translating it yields CASSWTGRGYIQYF.

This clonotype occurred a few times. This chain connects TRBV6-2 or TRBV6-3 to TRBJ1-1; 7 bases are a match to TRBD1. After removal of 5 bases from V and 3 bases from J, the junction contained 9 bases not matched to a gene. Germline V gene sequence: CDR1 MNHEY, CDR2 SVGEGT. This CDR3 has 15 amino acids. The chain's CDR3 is CASSPPRQGHTEAFF. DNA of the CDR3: TGTGCCAGCAGTCCACCTCGACAGGGACACACTGAAGCTTTCTTT.

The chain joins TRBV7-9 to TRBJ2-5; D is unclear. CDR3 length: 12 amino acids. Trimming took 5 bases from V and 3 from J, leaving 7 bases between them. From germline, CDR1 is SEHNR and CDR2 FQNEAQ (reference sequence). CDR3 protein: CASSATEETQYF. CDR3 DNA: TGTGCCAGCAGCGCCACAGAAGAGACCCAGTACTTC. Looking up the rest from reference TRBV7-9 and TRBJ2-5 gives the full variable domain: DTGVSQNPRHKITKRGQNVTFRCDPISEHNRLYWYRQTLGQGPEFLTYFQNEAQLEKSRLLSDRFSAERPKGSFSTLEIQRTEQGDSAMYLCASSATEETQYFGPGTRLLVL.